In its sample, the clone carrying this T cell receptor (beta chain) was seen a few times. Antigen: not known. MiXCR, applied by TCRdb to the reads, yields one record per CDR3 protein. The profile shows some 400,000 distinct CDR3 sequences, approximately 18% of them singletons. This sample was included in a study of T cell repertoires in cytomegalovirus infection. Background on the study: Public TCR beta signatures indicated both CMV infection and matching HLA type. Whole-study results and caveats: The cumulative frequency of public TCR beta families distinguished individuals who carried CMV together with the relevant HLA.

V lost 1 base, J lost 10 bases, and 11 bases stayed unmatched. This CDR3 comprises 15 residues. The germline V gene encodes CDR1 DFQATT and CDR2 SNEGSKA (reference sequence). The source is a human donor in good health (CMV status not recorded). Some clones in this sample may be carry-over from other donors' samples. The chain uses TRBV20-1 and TRBJ2-1; 9 positions match TRBD2. The sample taken for sequencing was PBMCs. This CDR3 is CSARGAGGLIGEQFF. The CDR3 region has the DNA TGCAGTGCTAGAGGAGCGGGAGGCCTCATAGGGGAGCAGTTCTTC.